This T cell receptor beta chain was observed in a study of blood T cell repertoires in COVID-19 (dated by TCRdb to the early 2020s). For the wider study: Samples covering the acute and convalescent phases of COVID-19 were provided by collaborators in the United States, Italy and Spain. Where available, HLA class I and class II types were obtained from metadata supplied by the sample provider rather than from assay-based typing. The repertoires were made available in a free public database intended to serve as a resource for research on the immune response to SARS-CoV-2. The dataset comprised deeply sampled blood TCRbeta repertoires from subjects exposed to, actively infected with, or recovered from COVID-19. The samples were drawn from the first 160 participants of the ongoing ImmuneRACE study and from roughly 1,300 subjects provided by 6 global collaborators. The sample metadata nearly always contained a de-identified subject ID, COVID-19 status, age in years and sex. The prospective study material was composed of cDNA or gDNA derived from T cells, B-cell-depleted T cells, or PBMCs.

The research as a whole found: Clinical and demographic metadata were provided uncurated, with the amount varying by source and participant.

TCRbeta CDR3 regions were amplified from genomic DNA using the immunoSEQ Assay, a bias-controlled multiplex PCR. On the authors' methods: Within the assay, amplification of reference gene primers was used to estimate how many nucleated cells each sample contained. To quantify the absolute abundance of each unique TCRbeta CDR3 rearrangement, sequence reads were collapsed and filtered. For each sample, productive Simpson clonality was calculated as the square root of Simpson's diversity index over productive rearrangements. Held by TCRdb, this immuneACCESS table contains in-frame sequences only and omits some clones. Under half of the omission traces to an unresolved V gene where checked; the cause of the rest is unknown. The V and J calls and clone size come from that table; D and trimming were worked out from the DNA. The sample profile shows 130,000 or so clones; more than 70% of them were found once. 1.4% of the sample goes to the ten largest clones.

The cysteine opens and the phenylalanine closes a CDR3 of 13 amino acids. Just the 39-base CDR3 DNA is kept, in frame starting at base 1. At the junction V is shortened by 6 bases and J by 5 bases, with 16 bases in between. CDR1 SQVTM and CDR2 ANQGSEA were looked up in the germline V gene. A note on this clone: Its antigen specificity is not known. Within one base of it there is no much larger clone, and no base qualities were kept.

Each collaborating institution followed its own protocols to collect whole blood in K2EDTA tubes. For TCRbeta analysis, collaborators shipped samples in one of three forms: frozen whole blood, isolated PBMCs, or DNA extracted from either of those sample types. The chain is encoded by TRBV29-1 joined to TRBJ1-1; the D gene cannot be resolved reliably. The clonotype originates from a man between 60 and 75 years old with acute or convalescent COVID-19. The specimen sequenced was peripheral blood. The CDR3: CSVNMGTGTEAFF. The bases are TGCAGCGTCAACATGGGTACGGGGACTGAAGCTTTCTTT.